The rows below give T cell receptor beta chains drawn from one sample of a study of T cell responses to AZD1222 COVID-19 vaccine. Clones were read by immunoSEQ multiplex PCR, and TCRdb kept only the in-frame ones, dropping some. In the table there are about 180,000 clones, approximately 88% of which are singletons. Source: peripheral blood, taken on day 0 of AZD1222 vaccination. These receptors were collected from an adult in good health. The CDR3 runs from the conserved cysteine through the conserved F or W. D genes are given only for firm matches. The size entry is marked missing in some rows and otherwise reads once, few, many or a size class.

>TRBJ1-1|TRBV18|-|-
TGTGCCAGCTCACCACGCACAGGCATGAACACTGAAGCTTTCTTT
CASSPRTGMNTEAFF
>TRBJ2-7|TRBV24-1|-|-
TGTGCCACCAGTGACCCCGGAAGGGCGTCCTACGAGCAGTACTTC
CATSDPGRASYEQYF
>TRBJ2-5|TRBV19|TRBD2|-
TGTGCCAGTAGTATAGCTGGGGGAGGGCAAGAGACCCAGTACTTC
CASSIAGGGQETQYF
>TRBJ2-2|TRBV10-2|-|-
TGCGCCAGCAACTGGGCCGGGGAGCTGTTTTTT
CASNWAGELFF
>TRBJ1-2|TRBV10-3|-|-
TGTGCCATCAGTGGGGACCTGAATGGCTACACCTTC
CAISGDLNGYTF
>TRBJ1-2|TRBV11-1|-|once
TGTGCCAGCAGCAAACGACGGGACCCGGGGTCTGGCTACACCTTC
CASSKRRDPGSGYTF
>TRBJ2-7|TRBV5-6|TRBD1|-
TGTGCCAGCAGTCTTGTTTTCCTCACAGGGGATAACGAGCAGTACTTC
CASSLVFLTGDNEQYF
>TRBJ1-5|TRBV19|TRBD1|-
TGTGCCAGTAGTAAGACAGGGGGCACTCAGCCCCAGCATTTT
CASSKTGGTQPQHF
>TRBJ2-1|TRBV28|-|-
TGTGCCAGCAGTTCGGGTAACGCGCAGTTCTTC
CASSSGNAQFF
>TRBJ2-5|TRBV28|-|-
TGTGCCAGCAGTTTACCTAGTGGGCCTATAACCCAGTACTTC
CASSLPSGPITQYF
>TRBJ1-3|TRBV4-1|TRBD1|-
TGCGCCAGCAGCCGACTGAACACAGGGGAGGCTGGAAACACCATATATTTT
CASSRLNTGEAGNTIYF
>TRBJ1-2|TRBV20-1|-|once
TGCAGTGCTTCCCCCCCCAATGGCTACACCTTC
CSASPPNGYTF
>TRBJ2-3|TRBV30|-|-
TGTGCCTGGACCCCGGGGGATACGCAGTATTTT
CAWTPGDTQYF
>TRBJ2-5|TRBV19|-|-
TGTGCCAGTAGTGCTGGGGGGCAAGAGACCCAGTACTTC
CASSAGGQETQYF
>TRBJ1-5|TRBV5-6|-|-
TGTGCCAGCAGCTTCAGTTGGGGGGGAGGTAATCGGGATCAGCCCCAGCATTTT
CASSFSWGGGNRDQPQHF
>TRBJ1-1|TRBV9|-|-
TGTGCCAGCAGCGTAGACGGGACGGAGAACACTGAAGCTTTCTTT
CASSVDGTENTEAFF
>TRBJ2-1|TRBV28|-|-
TGTGCCAGCAGCCTGACACCCAGCTCCTACAATGAGCAGTTCTTC
CASSLTPSSYNEQFF
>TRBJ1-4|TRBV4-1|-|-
TGCGCCAGCAGCCCCGGGGGGGACTCCGAAAAACTGTTTTTT
CASSPGGDSEKLFF
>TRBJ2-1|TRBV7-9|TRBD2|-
TGTGCCAGCAGCTCCGGGACTAGCGGGCATCATGAGCAGTTCTTC
CASSSGTSGHHEQFF
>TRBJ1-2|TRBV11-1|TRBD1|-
TGTGCCAGCAGCTCGGGACAGCTGTATGGCTACACCTTC
CASSSGQLYGYTF
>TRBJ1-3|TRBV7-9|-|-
TGTGCCAGCAGCTCCGCAGGGACAGGAAACACCATATATTTT
CASSSAGTGNTIYF
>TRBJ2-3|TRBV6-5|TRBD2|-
TGTGCCAGCAAAGAAGGCGGGGGGGCCTCAGATACGCAGTATTTT
CASKEGGGASDTQYF
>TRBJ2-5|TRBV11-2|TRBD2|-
TGTGCCAGCAGGGTTAGCGGGAAAGAGACCCAGTACTTC
CASRVSGKETQYF
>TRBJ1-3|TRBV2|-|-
TGTGCCAGCAGTGAAGGGACAATCTCTGGAAACACCATATATTTT
CASSEGTISGNTIYF
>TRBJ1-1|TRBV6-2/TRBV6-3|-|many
TGTGCCAGCAGTCCCGGGGGAGGCACTGAAGCTTTCTTT
CASSPGGGTEAFF
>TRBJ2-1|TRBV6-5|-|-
TGTGCCAGCAGTTACGTCCCGGGACAAAACAATGAGCAGTTCTTC
CASSYVPGQNNEQFF
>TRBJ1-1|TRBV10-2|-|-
TGCGCCAGCAGTGGTTGGTCGAGGGACACTGAAGCTTTCTTT
CASSGWSRDTEAFF
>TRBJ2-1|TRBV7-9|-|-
TGTGCCAGCAGTCTAAGGCAGGGGACTGGGATACACAATGAGCAGTTCTTC
CASSLRQGTGIHNEQFF
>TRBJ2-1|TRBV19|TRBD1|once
TGTGCCAGTAGTCCGGGACAAGGGGGCAGGCAGTTCTTC
CASSPGQGGRQFF
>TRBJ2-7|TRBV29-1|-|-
TGCAGCGTGGCGGGCCTTTACGAGCAGTACTTC
CSVAGLYEQYF
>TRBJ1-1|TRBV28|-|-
TGTGCCAGCAGTTTTTTGACATCGGTAAACACTGAAGCTTTCTTT
CASSFLTSVNTEAFF
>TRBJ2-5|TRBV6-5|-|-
TGTGCCAGCAGTCACCACCGGGGGACCCAGTACTTC
CASSHHRGTQYF
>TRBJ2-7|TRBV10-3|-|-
TGTGCCACCAAAAGCGACGGAGGAAGACAGTACTTC
CATKSDGGRQYF
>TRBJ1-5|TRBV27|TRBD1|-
TGTGCCAGCACCTTAACCGACAGGGGCAATCAGCCCCAGCATTTT
CASTLTDRGNQPQHF
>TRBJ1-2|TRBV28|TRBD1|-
TGTGCCAGCAGTCAGGGGGGACAGTCCGTTGGCTACACCTTC
CASSQGGQSVGYTF
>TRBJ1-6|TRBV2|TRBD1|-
TGTGCCAGCCGGGAACCCCAGGGGGGTAATTCACCCCTCCACTTT
CASREPQGGNSPLHF
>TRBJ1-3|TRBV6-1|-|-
TGTGCCAGCAGTGAAGCAGGTGGAAACACCATATATTTT
CASSEAGGNTIYF
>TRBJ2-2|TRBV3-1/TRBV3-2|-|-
TGTGCCAGCAGCCAAGATCTGGCAGGGGCGGGAGTCGACACCGGGGAGCTGTTTTTT
CASSQDLAGAGVDTGELFF
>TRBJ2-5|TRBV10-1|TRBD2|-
TGCGCCAGCAGTGATGGGGCTAGCGGTGAGACCCAGTACTTC
CASSDGASGETQYF
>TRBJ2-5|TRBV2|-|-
TGTGCCAGCGGGAGTTTTACCCAAGAGACCCAGTACTTC
CASGSFTQETQYF
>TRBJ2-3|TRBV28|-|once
TGTGCCAGTGGAGGACGCACAGATACGCAGTATTTT
CASGGRTDTQYF
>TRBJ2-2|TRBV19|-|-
TGTGCCAGTAGTATCTTGGGGTACACCGGGGAGCTGTTTTTT
CASSILGYTGELFF
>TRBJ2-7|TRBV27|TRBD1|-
TGTGCCAGCAGTTTAAAGGGGGCGGACTACGAGCAGTACTTC
CASSLKGADYEQYF
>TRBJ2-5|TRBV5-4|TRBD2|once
TGTGCCAGCAGCGAGGGAGAGACTAGCGGGGTGGAGACCCAGTACTTC
CASSEGETSGVETQYF
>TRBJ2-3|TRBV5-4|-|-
TGTGCCAGCAGCTCGGATTCTACCCGAGGTACAGATACGCAGTATTTT
CASSSDSTRGTDTQYF
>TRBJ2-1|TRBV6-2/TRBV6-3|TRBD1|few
TGTGCCAGCAGCCCACAGGGGTATCGCGATGAGCAGTTCTTC
CASSPQGYRDEQFF